The 29 T cell receptor beta chains in this list originate from one sample, sequenced in a study of OX40 agonist ivuxolimab in advanced cancers. Clones were read by immunoSEQ multiplex PCR, and TCRdb kept only the in-frame ones, dropping some. Here the sample spans 65,000 to 95,000 clones, roughly 87% being singletons. The specimen comprised CD4+ or CD8+ T cells sorted from blood, sampled in a trial of the OX40 agonist ivuxolimab. The receptors here all came from an adult with an advanced solid tumor such as melanoma, head and neck, liver or kidney cancer.

In nucleotides, the CDR3 is TGTGCCAGCAGCTTAGAATGGGCCGCAACTAGCTATGGCTACACCTTC. Translated: CASSLEWAATSYGYTF. The chain is built from TRBV11-2 and TRBJ1-2; D not resolved. This CDR3 has 16 residues. Per germline, CDR1 SGHAT and CDR2 FQNNGV. The V end lost 0 bases, the J end lost 4 bases, and 15 bases lay between the germline ends.

This chain connects TRBV7-9 to TRBJ1-1; unclear D gene. The V end was cut by 1 base, the J end by 10 bases, with 25 bases between. Germline CDR1 reads SEHNR; CDR2 reads FQNEAQ (reference sequence). The CDR3 has 17 residues. CDR3 protein: CASSLESWGALIFGAFF. For the CDR3, the DNA is TGTGCCAGCAGCTTAGAGTCCTGGGGAGCTCTTATATTCGGAGCTTTCTTT.

The rearrangement joins TRBV5-1 to TRBJ2-3; D is possibly TRBD1 or TRBD2 (6 bases each). Deletions cut 0 bases from V and 4 bases from J, with 12 bases between. The length of the CDR3 is 15 residues. Germline V lookup: CDR1 SGHRS, CDR2 YFSETQ. In DNA, the CDR3 is TGCGCCAGCAGCTTGGTATTCGGGGGCGCAGATACGCAGTATTTT. Its protein product is CASSLVFGGADTQYF.

The chain has TRBV4-1 and TRBJ2-3; a possible D gene is TRBD2 (5 bases). This CDR3 is 17 amino acids long. Trimming took 4 bases from V and 0 from J, leaving 17 bases between them. The germline V gene has CDR1 MGHRA and CDR2 YSYEKL. This CDR3 is CASSRKPADSSTDTQYF. The CDR3 nucleotides read TGCGCCAGCAGCCGGAAACCAGCGGACTCTAGCACAGATACGCAGTATTTT.

V and J are TRBV5-5 and TRBJ1-1; 7 bases are shared with TRBD1. This CDR3 contains 16 residues. Germline CDR1 and CDR2: SGHKS and YYEKEE (reference sequence). The V and J ends lost 1 base and 2 bases, in that order; junction bases with no gene match: 8. CDR3 region: CASSLRMTGSNTEAFF. The CDR3 bases are TGTGCCAGCAGCTTGCGCATGACAGGGTCCAACACTGAAGCTTTCTTT.

The chain combines TRBV28 with TRBJ2-5; D gene unclear. Germline V gene lookup returns CDR1 MDHEN and CDR2 SYDVKM. The germline V and J ends were trimmed by 5 bases and 5 bases, with 9 bases remaining between them. This CDR3 comprises 12 residues. CDR3 coding DNA: TGTGCCAGCAGTACGGGTAGCGAGACCCAGTACTTC. It specifies CASSTGSETQYF.

CDR3 in DNA: TGTGCCAGCTCACCCCCCGCACTAAACCAAGAGACCCAGTACTTC. Translating it yields CASSPPALNQETQYF. This chain connects TRBV18 to TRBJ2-5; D is ambiguous. The germline CDR1 and CDR2 sequences are KGHSH and LQKENI. The CDR3 has 15 amino acids. Between the trimmed V and J ends, which lost 3 bases and 0 bases, there was a span of 11 bases.

This chain uses TRBV2 with TRBJ2-5; unclear D gene. V was trimmed by 4 bases and J by 5 bases, leaving 5 bases between them. Germline lookup yields CDR1 SNHLY and CDR2 FYNNEI. This CDR3 has 11 residues. DNA for the CDR3: TGTGCCAGCAGTGTGTCCGAGACCCAGTACTTC. Amino acids: CASSVSETQYF.

CDR3 DNA sequence: TGTGCCAGCTCACCAGGGAAGGGGGCTCAAGAGACCCAGTACTTC. It is translated as CASSPGKGAQETQYF. The V gene is TRBV18, the J gene TRBJ2-5; the match to TRBD1 covers 7 bases. Germline V gene sequence: CDR1 KGHSH, CDR2 LQKENI. V was pared by 2 bases and J by 2 bases, with 5 bases of the junction left unmatched. The CDR3 totals 15 residues.

As concerns this clone: Other nucleotide sequences from this sample produce the same CDR3. V is TRBV5-1 and J is TRBJ2-7, with D possibly matching TRBD2 (6 bases). Germline CDR1 reads SGHRS; CDR2 reads YFSETQ. The CDR3 extends over 16 amino acids. The V end lost 0 bases, the J end lost 3 bases, and 16 bases lay between the germline ends. In DNA, the CDR3 is TGCGCCAGCAGCTTGGGTGGGGGTAGCGGAATCTACGAGCAGTACTTC. Amino acids: CASSLGGGSGIYEQYF.

The rearrangement links TRBV27 to TRBJ2-7; the D gene could be TRBD1 or TRBD2 (7 bases each). Germline V lookup: CDR1 MNHEY, CDR2 SMNVEV (reference sequence). The CDR3 length is 18 residues. Between the trimmed V and J ends, which lost 0 bases and 6 bases, there was a span of 24 bases. The CDR3 nucleotides read TGTGCCAGCAGTTTATCGAATCCACACAGGGGAGGGGACTCCGAGCAGTACGTC. This sequence encodes CASSLSNPHRGGDSEQYV.

In DNA form, the CDR3 reads TGTGCCAGTAGTATAGTGGCAGCTGGGGCCAACGTCCTGACTTTC. Its translation is CASSIVAAGANVLTF. J is TRBJ2-6 and V is TRBV19; no clear D gene. Germline CDR1 LNHDA, CDR2 SQIVND (reference sequence). This CDR3 is built from 15 residues. Trimming removed 1 base at V and 2 bases at J, with 6 bases between.

This chain connects TRBV6-5 to TRBJ1-2; possibly TRBD1 for D (6 bases). Per germline, CDR1 MNHEY and CDR2 SVGAGI. The CDR3 has 15 residues. V was pared by 1 base and J by 6 bases, with 15 bases between. The CDR3 loop is CASSYLSGDVDGYTF. CDR3 nucleotide sequence: TGTGCCAGCAGTTACTTATCAGGGGACGTCGATGGCTACACCTTC.

The genes are TRBV28 and TRBJ1-2, with TRBD1 matching over 9 bases. The J segment lost 4 bases and the V segment lost 7 bases, leaving 13 bases of the junction unmatched. The CDR3 extends over 16 amino acids. Germline-derived CDR1 and CDR2 are MDHEN and SYDVKM. The CDR3 is CASKRGQGRGGYGYTF. The CDR3 coding sequence is TGTGCCAGCAAGAGGGGACAGGGCAGGGGAGGCTATGGCTACACCTTC.

The CDR3: CASRIGGGNTEAFF. In DNA form, the CDR3 reads TGTGCCAGCAGGATTGGAGGTGGGAACACTGAAGCTTTCTTT. This rearrangement joins TRBV28 to TRBJ1-1; D unclear. CDR1 MDHEN and CDR2 SYDVKM come from the germline V gene. Between the trimmed V and J ends, which lost 6 bases and 1 base, there was a span of 12 bases. The CDR3 spans 14 residues. Looking up the rest from reference TRBV28 and TRBJ1-1 gives the full variable domain: DVKVTQSSRYLVKRTGEKVFLECVQDMDHENMFWYRQDPGLGLRLIYFSYDVKMKEKGDIPEGYSVSREKKERFSLILESASTNQTSMYLCASRIGGGNTEAFFGQGTRLTVV.

The V call is TRBV19, the J call TRBJ1-1, with a possible D match to TRBD1 (5 bases). The CDR3 consists of 15 residues. In germline, CDR1 is LNHDA, CDR2 SQIVND (reference sequence). The ends were cut back, 3 bases at V and 7 bases at J, with 18 bases in the middle. DNA for the CDR3: TGTGCCAGTAGTATGATATCCGGGGACGGAAGTGAAGCTTTCTTT. Its translation is CASSMISGDGSEAFF.

This rearrangement joins TRBV5-1 to TRBJ2-7; D possibly matches TRBD1 or TRBD2 (5 bases each). Germline V gene sequence: CDR1 SGHRS, CDR2 YFSETQ. This CDR3 region has 15 residues. Trimming stripped 2 bases from V and 2 bases from J, with 14 bases between. The CDR3 sequence: CASSLSGEGAYEQYV. The CDR3 DNA reads as TGCGCCAGCAGCTTAAGCGGAGAAGGGGCCTACGAGCAGTACGTC.

J is TRBJ1-6 and V is TRBV25-1, with D possibly TRBD1 on 5 matching bases. The CDR3 is made up of 16 amino acids. CDR1 is MGHDK and CDR2 is SYGVNS in the germline V gene. Trimming pared 4 bases from V and 7 bases from J, leaving 17 bases between. CDR3 protein: CASSGAGGVVNSPLHF. CDR3 in DNA: TGTGCCAGCAGTGGGGCCGGAGGGGTCGTAAATTCACCCCTCCACTTT.

The V call is TRBV5-1, the J call TRBJ2-5; D is unresolved. The CDR3 consists of 14 residues. Per germline, CDR1 SGHRS and CDR2 YFSETQ. V lost 0 bases and J lost 1, with 7 bases in between. The CDR3 DNA is TGCGCCAGCAGCTTGGGCCAGTCCCAAGAGACCCAGTACTTC. This sequence encodes CASSLGQSQETQYF.

The rearrangement links TRBV9 to TRBJ2-5, with D perhaps given as TRBD1 or TRBD2 (7 bases each). V dropped 0 bases and J dropped 4 bases, with 13 bases sitting between them. The CDR3 length is 15 residues. Germline values: CDR1 SGDLS, CDR2 YYNGEE. The CDR3 protein is CASSVVGRGGETQYF. CDR3 nucleotide sequence: TGTGCCAGCAGCGTAGTCGGCAGGGGGGGAGAGACCCAGTACTTC. The whole variable domain, remainder taken from reference TRBV9 and TRBJ2-5, is DSGVTQTPKHLITATGQRVTLRCSPRSGDLSVYWYQQSLDQGLQFLIQYYNGEERAKGNILERFSAQQFPDLHSELNLSSLELGDSALYFCASSVVGRGGETQYFGPGTRLLVL.

This clone was found once. The rearrangement uses TRBV28 and TRBJ1-2, with unresolved D. The CDR3 covers 12 residues. The germline gives CDR1 MDHEN, CDR2 SYDVKM. V was clipped by 4 bases and J by 3 bases, with 6 bases between them. This CDR3 reads CASSWEDYGYTF. As DNA, the CDR3 is TGTGCCAGCAGTTGGGAGGACTATGGCTACACCTTC.

This clone appeared a few times. This chain links TRBV14 with TRBJ1-1; no clear D. Between the trimmed V and J ends, which lost 1 base and 4 bases, there was a span of 1 base. CDR1 is SGHDN, CDR2 FVKESK, per germline. The CDR3 has 11 amino acids. The CDR3: CASSQATEAFF. The CDR3 DNA is TGTGCCAGCAGCCAAGCCACTGAAGCTTTCTTT.

The chain is built from TRBV13 and TRBJ2-7, with a weak D call TRBD1 (6 bases). The CDR3 runs to 15 residues. Germline V gene data show CDR1 as PRHDT and CDR2 as FYEKMQ (reference sequence). Trimming cost V 1 base and J 2 bases, with 12 bases left between them. CDR3 loop: CASSLVQGPTYEQYF. The CDR3 coding sequence is TGTGCCAGCAGCTTAGTCCAGGGGCCCACCTACGAGCAGTACTTC.

This rearrangement joins TRBV18 to TRBJ2-2; possible D gene TRBD2, 6 bases. The germline V and J ends were trimmed by 7 bases and 4 bases, with 16 bases remaining between them. In germline, CDR1 is KGHSH, CDR2 LQKENI. This CDR3 is 15 amino acids long. CDR3 DNA: TGTGCCAGCTACCGCGGAGGGGCGAGCACCGGGGAGCTGTTTTTT. Amino acids: CASYRGGASTGELFF.

The chain joins TRBV7-8 to TRBJ2-7; 7 nucleotides match TRBD1. Germline V gives CDR1 SGHVS, CDR2 FQNEAQ. CDR3 length equals 15 residues. V was clipped by 4 bases and J by 2 bases; unmatched bases: 8. CDR3 region: CASSYLTTGPYEQYF. The CDR3 nucleotides read TGTGCCAGCAGCTACCTCACGACAGGGCCCTACGAGCAGTACTTC. The variable domain in full, completed from reference TRBV7-8 and TRBJ2-7, reads GAGVSQSPRYKVAKRGQDVALRCDPISGHVSLFWYQQALGQGPEFLTYFQNEAQLDKSGLPSDRFFAERPEGSVSTLKIQRTQQEDSAVYLCASSYLTTGPYEQYFGPGTRLTVT.

The chain carries TRBV6-6 and TRBJ2-2; 8 bases agree with TRBD2. CDR1 is MNHNY, CDR2 SVGAGI, per germline (reference sequence). The trim removed 2 bases at V and 6 bases at J, leaving 8 bases unmatched. The CDR3 extends over 16 amino acids. CDR3 in amino acids: CASSYRKAGGAGELFF. DNA for the CDR3: TGTGCCAGCAGTTACCGTAAAGCCGGGGGGGCCGGGGAGCTGTTTTTT.

This sequence joins TRBV6-5 and TRBJ1-2; a possible D gene is TRBD1 (5 bases). V was trimmed by 5 bases and J by 4 bases, leaving 11 bases between them. Germline V gene sequence: CDR1 MNHEY, CDR2 SVGAGI. The CDR3 loop spans 13 amino acids. CDR3 region: CASSAGTVYGYTF. DNA of the CDR3: TGTGCCAGCAGTGCCGGGACGGTCTATGGCTACACCTTC.

The chain uses TRBV7-8 and TRBJ1-6, with D uncertain. The CDR3 is 13 amino acids. Germline assignment: CDR1 SGHVS and CDR2 FQNEAQ. Trimming cost V 2 bases and J 7 bases, with 6 bases left between them. The DNA for the CDR3 is TGTGCCAGCAGCTTATTACGGAATTCACCCCTCCACTTT. It specifies CASSLLRNSPLHF.

V is TRBV7-3 and J is TRBJ2-5, with TRBD1 matching over 9 bases. There are 15 residues in the CDR3. J was trimmed by 5 bases and V by 5 bases; bases with no gene match: 9. Germline lookup yields CDR1 SGHTA and CDR2 FQGTGA. The CDR3 region is CASSPYGQGSETQYF. As DNA, the CDR3 is TGTGCCAGCAGCCCGTATGGACAGGGGAGCGAGACCCAGTACTTC.